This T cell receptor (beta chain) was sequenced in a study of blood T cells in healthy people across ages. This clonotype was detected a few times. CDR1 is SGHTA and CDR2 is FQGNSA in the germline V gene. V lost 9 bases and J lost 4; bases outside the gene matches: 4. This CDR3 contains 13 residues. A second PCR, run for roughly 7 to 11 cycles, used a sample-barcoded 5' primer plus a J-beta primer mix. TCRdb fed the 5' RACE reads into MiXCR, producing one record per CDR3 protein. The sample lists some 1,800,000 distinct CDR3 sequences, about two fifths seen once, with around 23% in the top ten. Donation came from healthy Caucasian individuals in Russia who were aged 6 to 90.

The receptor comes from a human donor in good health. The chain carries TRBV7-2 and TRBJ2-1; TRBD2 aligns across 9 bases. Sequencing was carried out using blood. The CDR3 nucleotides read TGTGCCAGTAAGCGGGGGGTATACAATGAGCAGTTCTTC. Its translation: CASKRGVYNEQFF.